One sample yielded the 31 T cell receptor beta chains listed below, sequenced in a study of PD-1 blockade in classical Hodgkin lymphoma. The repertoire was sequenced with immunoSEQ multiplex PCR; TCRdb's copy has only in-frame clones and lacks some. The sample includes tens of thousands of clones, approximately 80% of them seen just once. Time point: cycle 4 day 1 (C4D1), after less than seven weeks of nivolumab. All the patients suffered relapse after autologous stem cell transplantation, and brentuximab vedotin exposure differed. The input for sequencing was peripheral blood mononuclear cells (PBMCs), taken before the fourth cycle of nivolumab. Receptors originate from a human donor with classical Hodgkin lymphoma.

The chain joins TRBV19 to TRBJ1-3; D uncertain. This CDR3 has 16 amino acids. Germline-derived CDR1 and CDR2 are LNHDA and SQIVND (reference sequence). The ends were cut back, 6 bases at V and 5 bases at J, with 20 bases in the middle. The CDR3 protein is CASSSGGPDIRNTIYF. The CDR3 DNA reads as TGTGCCAGTAGCTCCGGAGGGCCTGATATTCGAAACACCATATATTTT.

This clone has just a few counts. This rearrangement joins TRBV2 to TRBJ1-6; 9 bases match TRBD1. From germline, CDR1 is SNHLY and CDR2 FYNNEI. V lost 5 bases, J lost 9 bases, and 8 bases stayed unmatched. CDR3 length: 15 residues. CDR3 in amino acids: CASSRKGQGGSPLHF. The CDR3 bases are TGTGCCAGCAGTAGGAAGGGACAGGGAGGTTCACCCCTCCACTTT.

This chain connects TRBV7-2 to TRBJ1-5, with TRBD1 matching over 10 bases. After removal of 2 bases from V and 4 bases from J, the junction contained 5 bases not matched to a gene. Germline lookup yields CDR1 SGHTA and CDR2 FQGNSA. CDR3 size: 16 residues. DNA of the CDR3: TGTGCCAGCAGCTTATTTGGACAGGGGGGTAATCAGCCCCAGCATTTT. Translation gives CASSLFGQGGNQPQHF.

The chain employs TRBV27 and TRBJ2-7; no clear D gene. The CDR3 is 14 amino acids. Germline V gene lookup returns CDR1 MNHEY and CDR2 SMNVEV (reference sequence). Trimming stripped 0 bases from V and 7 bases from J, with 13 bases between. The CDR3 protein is CASSLSYTMGEQYF. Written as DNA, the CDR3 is TGTGCCAGCAGTTTATCGTACACCATGGGGGAGCAGTACTTC.

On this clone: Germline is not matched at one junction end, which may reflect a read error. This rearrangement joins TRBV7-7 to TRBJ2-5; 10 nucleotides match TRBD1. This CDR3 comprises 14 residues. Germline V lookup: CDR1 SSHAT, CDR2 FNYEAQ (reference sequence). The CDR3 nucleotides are TGTGCTAGCAGCCGCGGACAGGGGGGTGGGTCCCAGTACTTC. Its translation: CASSRGQGGGSQYF.

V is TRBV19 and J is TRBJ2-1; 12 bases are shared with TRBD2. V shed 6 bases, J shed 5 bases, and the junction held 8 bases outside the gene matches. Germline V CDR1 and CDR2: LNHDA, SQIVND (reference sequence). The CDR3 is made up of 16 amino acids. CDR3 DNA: TGTGCCAGTAGCACCGGGACTAGCGGGTACAACAATGAGCAGTTCTTC. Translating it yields CASSTGTSGYNNEQFF.

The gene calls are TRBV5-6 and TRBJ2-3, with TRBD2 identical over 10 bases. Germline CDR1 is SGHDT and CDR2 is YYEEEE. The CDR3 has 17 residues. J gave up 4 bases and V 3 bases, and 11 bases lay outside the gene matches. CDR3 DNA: TGTGCCAGCAGCTCCTCCCGGACAGCGGGGGGGTCAGATACGCAGTATTTT. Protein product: CASSSSRTAGGSDTQYF.

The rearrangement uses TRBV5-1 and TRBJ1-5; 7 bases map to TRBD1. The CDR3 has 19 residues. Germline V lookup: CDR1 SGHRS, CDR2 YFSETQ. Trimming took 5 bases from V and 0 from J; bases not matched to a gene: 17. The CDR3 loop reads CASRGEGTALPYSNQPQHF. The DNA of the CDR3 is TGCGCCAGCAGAGGGGAGGGGACAGCACTACCTTATAGCAATCAGCCCCAGCATTTT.

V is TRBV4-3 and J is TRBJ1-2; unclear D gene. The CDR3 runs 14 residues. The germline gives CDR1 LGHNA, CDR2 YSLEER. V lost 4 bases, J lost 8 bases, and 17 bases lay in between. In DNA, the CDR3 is TGCGCCAGCAGCCCTGGGAACGTCTTGAAAGGCTACACCTTC. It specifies CASSPGNVLKGYTF.

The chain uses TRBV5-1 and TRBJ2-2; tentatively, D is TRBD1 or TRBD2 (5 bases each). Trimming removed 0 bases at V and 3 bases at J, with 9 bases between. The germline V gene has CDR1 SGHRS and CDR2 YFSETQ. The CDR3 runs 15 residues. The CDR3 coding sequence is TGCGCCAGCAGCTTGGTCGGGGCGCACACCGGGGAGCTGTTTTTT. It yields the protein CASSLVGAHTGELFF.

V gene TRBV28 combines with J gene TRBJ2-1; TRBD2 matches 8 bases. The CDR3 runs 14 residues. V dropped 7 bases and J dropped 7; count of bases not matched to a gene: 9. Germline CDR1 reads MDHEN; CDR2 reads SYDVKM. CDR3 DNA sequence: TGTGCCAGCATAGGTGGACTAGCAAGGAATGAGCAGTTCTTC. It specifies CASIGGLARNEQFF.

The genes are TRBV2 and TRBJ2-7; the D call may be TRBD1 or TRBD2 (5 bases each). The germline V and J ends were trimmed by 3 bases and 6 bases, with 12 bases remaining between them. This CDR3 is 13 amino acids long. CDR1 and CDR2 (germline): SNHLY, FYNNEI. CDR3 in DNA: TGTGCCAGCAGTGAGGGGACCTTCCCCGAGCAGTACTTC. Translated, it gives CASSEGTFPEQYF.

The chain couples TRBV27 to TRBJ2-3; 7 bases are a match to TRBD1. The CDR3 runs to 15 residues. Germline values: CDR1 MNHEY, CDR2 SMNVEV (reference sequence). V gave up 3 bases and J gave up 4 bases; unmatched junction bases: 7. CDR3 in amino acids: CASSFRQGRADTQYF. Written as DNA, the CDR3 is TGTGCCAGCAGTTTCAGACAGGGAAGGGCAGATACGCAGTATTTT.

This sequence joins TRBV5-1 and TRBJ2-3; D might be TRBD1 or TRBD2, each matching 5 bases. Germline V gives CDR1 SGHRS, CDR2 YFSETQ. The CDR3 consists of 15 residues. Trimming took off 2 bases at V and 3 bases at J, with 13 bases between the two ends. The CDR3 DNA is TGCGCCAGCAGCTTTAGGGGAGTGGGGACAGATACGCAGTATTTT. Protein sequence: CASSFRGVGTDTQYF.

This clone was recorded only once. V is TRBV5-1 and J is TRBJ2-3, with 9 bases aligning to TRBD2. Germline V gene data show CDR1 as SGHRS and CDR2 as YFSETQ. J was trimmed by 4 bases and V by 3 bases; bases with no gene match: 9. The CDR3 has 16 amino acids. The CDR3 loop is CASSSPAGGPADTQYF. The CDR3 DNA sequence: TGCGCCAGCAGCTCCCCTGCGGGGGGGCCGGCAGATACGCAGTATTTT.

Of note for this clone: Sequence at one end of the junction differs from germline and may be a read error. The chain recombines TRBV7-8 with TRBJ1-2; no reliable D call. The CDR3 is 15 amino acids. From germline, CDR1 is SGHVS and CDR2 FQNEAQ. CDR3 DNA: TGTGCCAGCAGCCCCTCGAGCAGCTCTAACTATGACTACACCTTC. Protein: CASSPSSSSNYDYTF.

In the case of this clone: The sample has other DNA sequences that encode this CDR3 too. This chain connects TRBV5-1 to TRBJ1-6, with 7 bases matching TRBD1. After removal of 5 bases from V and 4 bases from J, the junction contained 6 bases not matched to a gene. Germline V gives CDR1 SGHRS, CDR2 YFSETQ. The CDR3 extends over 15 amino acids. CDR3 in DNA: TGCGCCAGCAGGTTCTCGGGACAGTATAATTCACCCCTCCACTTT. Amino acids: CASRFSGQYNSPLHF.

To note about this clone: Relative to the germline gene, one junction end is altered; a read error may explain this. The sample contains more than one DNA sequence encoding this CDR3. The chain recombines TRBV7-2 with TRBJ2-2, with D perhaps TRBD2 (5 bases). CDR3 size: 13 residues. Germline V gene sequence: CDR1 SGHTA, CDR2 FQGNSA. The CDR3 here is CASSTDRTGELFF. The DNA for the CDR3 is TGTGCCAGCAGCACAGACCGGACTGGGGAACTGTTTTTT.

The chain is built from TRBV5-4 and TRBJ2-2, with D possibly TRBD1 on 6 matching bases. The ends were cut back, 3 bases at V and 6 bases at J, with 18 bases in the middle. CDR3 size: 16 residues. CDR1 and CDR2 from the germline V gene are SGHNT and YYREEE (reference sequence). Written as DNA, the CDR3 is TGTGCCAGCAGCTATTCGAGACTACAGGGATCCGGGGAGCTGTTTTTT. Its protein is CASSYSRLQGSGELFF.

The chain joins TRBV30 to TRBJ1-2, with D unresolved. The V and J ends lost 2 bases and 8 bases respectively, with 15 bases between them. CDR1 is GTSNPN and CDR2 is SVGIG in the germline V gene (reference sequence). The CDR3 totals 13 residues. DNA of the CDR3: TGTGCCTGGAGTTTCACGGGAAGAGCAGGCTACACCTTC. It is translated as CAWSFTGRAGYTF.

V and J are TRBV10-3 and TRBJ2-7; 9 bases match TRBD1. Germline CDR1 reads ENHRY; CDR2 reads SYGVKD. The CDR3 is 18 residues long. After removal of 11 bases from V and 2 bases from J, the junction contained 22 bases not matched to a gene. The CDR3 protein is CASRADRGRATSTYEQYF. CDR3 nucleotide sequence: TGTGCCTCCCGAGCGGACAGGGGAAGGGCTACGTCAACCTACGAGCAGTACTTC.

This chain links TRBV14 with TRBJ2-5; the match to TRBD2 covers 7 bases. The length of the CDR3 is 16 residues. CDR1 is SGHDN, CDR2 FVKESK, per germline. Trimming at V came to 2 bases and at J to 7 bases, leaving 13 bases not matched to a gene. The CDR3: CASSQWASGQIGTQYF. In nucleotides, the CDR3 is TGTGCCAGCAGCCAATGGGCTAGCGGACAAATCGGGACCCAGTACTTC.

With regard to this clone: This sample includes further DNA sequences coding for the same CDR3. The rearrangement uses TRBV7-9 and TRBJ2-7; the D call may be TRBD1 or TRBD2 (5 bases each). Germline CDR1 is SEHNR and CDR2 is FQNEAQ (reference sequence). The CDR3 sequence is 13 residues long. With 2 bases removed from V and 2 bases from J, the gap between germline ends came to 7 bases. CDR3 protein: CASSLRGPYEQYF. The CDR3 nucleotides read TGTGCCAGCAGCTTAAGGGGACCCTACGAGCAGTACTTC.

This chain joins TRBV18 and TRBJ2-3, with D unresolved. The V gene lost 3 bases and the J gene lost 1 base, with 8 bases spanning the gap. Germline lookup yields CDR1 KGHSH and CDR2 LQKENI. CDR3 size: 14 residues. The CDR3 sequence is CASSPTTRTDTQYF. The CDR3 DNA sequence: TGTGCCAGCTCACCCACCACTCGCACAGATACGCAGTATTTT.

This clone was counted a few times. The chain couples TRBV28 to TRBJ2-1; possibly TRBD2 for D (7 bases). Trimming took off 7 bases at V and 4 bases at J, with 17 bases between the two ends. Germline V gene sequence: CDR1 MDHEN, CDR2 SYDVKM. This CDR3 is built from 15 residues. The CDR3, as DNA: TGTGCCAGCACGTTTTCGGGGGGCTCTTACAATGAGCAGTTCTTC. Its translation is CASTFSGGSYNEQFF.

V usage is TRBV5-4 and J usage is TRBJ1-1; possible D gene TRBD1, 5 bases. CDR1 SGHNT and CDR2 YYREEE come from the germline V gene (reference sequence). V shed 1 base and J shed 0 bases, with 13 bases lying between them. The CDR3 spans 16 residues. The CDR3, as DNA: TGTGCCAGCAGCTTGTTACTCTCAGGGATGAACACTGAAGCTTTCTTT. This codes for CASSLLLSGMNTEAFF.

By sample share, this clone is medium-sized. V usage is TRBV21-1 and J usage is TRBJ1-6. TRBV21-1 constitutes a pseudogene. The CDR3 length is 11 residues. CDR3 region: CASAGGSPLHF. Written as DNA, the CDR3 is TGTGCCAGCGCTGGGGGGTCACCCCTCCACTTT.

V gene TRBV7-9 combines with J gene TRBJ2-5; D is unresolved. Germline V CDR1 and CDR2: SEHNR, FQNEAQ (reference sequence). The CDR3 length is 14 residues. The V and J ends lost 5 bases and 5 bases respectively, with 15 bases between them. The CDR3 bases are TGTGCCAGCAGCCCCGGGCCGAAGGCGGAGACCCAGTACTTC. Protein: CASSPGPKAETQYF.

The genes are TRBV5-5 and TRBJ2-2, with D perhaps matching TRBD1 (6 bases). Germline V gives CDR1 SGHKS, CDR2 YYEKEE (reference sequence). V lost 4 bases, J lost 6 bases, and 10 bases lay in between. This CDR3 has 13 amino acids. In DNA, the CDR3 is TGTGCCAGCAGCCCCGGACAGTCCGGGGAGCTGTTTTTT. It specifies CASSPGQSGELFF.

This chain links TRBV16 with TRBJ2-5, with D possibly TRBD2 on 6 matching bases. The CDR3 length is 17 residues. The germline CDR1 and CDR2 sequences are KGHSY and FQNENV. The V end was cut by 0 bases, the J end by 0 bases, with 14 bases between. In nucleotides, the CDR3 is TGTGCCAGCAGCCAATCGGCCCCTGGAGGGGACCAAGAGACCCAGTACTTC. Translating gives CASSQSAPGGDQETQYF.

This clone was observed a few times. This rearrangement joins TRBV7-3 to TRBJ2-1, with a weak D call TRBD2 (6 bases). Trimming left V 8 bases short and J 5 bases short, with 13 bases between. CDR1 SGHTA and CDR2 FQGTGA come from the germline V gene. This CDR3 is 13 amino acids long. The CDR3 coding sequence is TGTGCCAGCGGAACTAGCCAGAACAATGAGCAGTTCTTC. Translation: CASGTSQNNEQFF.